This TCR beta chain originates from a study of cytomegalovirus exposure and HLA in healthy donors (dated by TCRdb to between 2016 and 2019). Describing the broader study: According to a later analysis, one platform produced both the 110 or so validation repertoires and the roughly 660 repertoires of the first cohort. The study was designed to test whether signatures of past pathogen exposure could be identified by cataloging public T cell receptors. In addition to the first cohort of about 650 subjects, a separate validation cohort of approximately 110 different subjects was used. The study combined high-throughput TCR immunosequencing, statistical association of individual TCRs with disease status, and machine learning to predict cytomegalovirus infection status. Here is what the overall study found, with its caveats: The study listed 150 to 200 TCR beta chains as associated with cytomegalovirus. Three of the identified cytomegalovirus-associated TCR beta chains were confirmed in vitro to be specific for cytomegalovirus antigens. According to the authors, the approach could potentially be generalized to other disease states and immunological phenotypes. Cytomegalovirus status was reported to be diagnosed by the classifier with high specificity and sensitivity in both the original and validation cohorts. In a later analysis, TCRs clustered in the first cohort were found to also tend to co-occur in the 130 or so validation repertoires, with approximately 94% of cluster scores above 0. The validation cohort had no HLA typing available for a later analysis, so co-occurrence within that cohort was assessed over all 130 or so repertoires. Most TCR sequences were seen in very few donors, while some public TCRs were found in many individuals.

CDR1 and CDR2 are read off the germline V gene (reference sequence) as MNHEY and SMNVEV. Relative to germline, V is 9 bases shorter and J is 7 bases shorter, with 16 bases between their ends. The CDR3 runs 12 amino acids, cysteine and phenylalanine included. CDR3 DNA only is kept here, 36 bases in frame from base 1. Libraries were made using the immunoSEQ multiplex PCR assay. As for the original processing: A statistical classification framework was developed to diagnose cytomegalovirus status using the catalog of TCR beta chain sequences. TCRdb re-hosts the immuneACCESS table, in-frame sequences only. Its copies lack some clones; in the studies checked, an unresolved V gene accounts for under half of them, and the cause for the rest is not known. The D gene and trimming were derived from the DNA, and the V and J assignments and clone size from that table. Counted in this sample were 80,000 to 100,000 clones; more than 85% of them appeared once. The top ten clonotypes cover about 6% of the sample.

Donors formed part of the validation cohort, which comprised 120 or so subjects and was distinct from the first cohort of 550 to 850 subjects. Remarks on this clone: The antigen it recognizes is unknown. Per-nucleotide qualities are absent, and no much larger clonotype sits a single base away.

Sequenced: PBMCs. The source of this sequence is a man aged 18 to 29 in good health and CMV-seropositive. In this chain, TRBV27 is recombined with TRBJ2-7, with a tentative D gene TRBD1 over 6 matching bases. CDR3 region: CASQPRGGEQYF. The DNA sequence is as follows: TGTGCCAGTCAGCCCAGGGGCGGGGAGCAGTACTTC.